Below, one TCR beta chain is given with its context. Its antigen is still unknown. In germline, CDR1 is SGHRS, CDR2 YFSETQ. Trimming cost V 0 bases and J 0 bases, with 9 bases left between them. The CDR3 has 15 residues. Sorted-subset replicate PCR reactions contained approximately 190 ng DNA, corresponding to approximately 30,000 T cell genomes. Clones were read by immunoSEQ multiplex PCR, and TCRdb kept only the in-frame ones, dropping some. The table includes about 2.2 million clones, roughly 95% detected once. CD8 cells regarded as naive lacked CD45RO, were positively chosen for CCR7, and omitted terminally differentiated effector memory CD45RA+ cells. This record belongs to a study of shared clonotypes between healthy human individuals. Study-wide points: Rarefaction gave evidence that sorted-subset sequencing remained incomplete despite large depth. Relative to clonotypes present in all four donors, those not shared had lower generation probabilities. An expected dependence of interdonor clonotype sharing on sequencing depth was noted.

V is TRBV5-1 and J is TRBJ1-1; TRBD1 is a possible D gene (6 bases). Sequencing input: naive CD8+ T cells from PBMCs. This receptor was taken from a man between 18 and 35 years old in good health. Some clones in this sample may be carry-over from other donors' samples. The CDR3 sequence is CASSLGGHLNTEAFF. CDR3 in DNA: TGCGCCAGCAGCTTGGGGGGACACCTGAACACTGAAGCTTTCTTT.